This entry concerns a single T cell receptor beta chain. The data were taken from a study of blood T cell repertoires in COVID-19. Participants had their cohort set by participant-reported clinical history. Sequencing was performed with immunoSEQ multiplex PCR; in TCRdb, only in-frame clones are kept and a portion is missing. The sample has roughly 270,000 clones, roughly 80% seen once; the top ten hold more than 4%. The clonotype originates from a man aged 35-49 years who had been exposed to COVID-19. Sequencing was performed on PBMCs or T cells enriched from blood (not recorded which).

The CDR3 sequence is CASSPLPGLAGVPDTQYF. In DNA form, the CDR3 reads TGTGCCAGCAGCCCCCTACCGGGACTAGCGGGAGTGCCAGATACGCAGTATTTT. The genes are TRBV6-4 and TRBJ2-3; 14 bases line up with TRBD2. The V segment lost 6 bases and the J segment 4 bases; nucleotides outside the gene matches: 12. Germline V gene sequence: CDR1 MRHNA, CDR2 SNTAGT. The CDR3 is made up of 18 amino acids.